This T cell receptor beta chain was captured in a study of T cell responses to AZD1222 COVID-19 vaccine. Points from the study as a whole: Among the donors, most were white British and more were female, and clonal diversity was possibly underestimated. Just a handful of AZD1222 recipients tested seropositive at baseline. Repertoire samples came only from after the peak T cell response.

This CDR3 comprises 14 residues. V was pared by 8 bases and J by 4 bases, with 10 bases of the junction left unmatched. Germline V gene lookup returns CDR1 MDHEN and CDR2 SYDVKM. Note on this clone: Its target is unknown.

Using immunoSEQ multiplex PCR, the repertoire was profiled, and TCRdb retains in-frame clones only, with some absent. The sample consists of 80,000 to 100,000 clones, 80% to 90% of them appearing once. The TCR comes from an adult who received the AZD1222 COVID-19 vaccine. The sequenced sample was peripheral blood, obtained 28 days after the second AZD1222 dose. The chain is built from TRBV28 and TRBJ2-7, with 8 bases matching TRBD1. In nucleotides, the CDR3 is TGTGCCAGCGGCTCTCGGAGGACAGGGTACGAGCAGTACTTC. Amino acids: CASGSRRTGYEQYF.